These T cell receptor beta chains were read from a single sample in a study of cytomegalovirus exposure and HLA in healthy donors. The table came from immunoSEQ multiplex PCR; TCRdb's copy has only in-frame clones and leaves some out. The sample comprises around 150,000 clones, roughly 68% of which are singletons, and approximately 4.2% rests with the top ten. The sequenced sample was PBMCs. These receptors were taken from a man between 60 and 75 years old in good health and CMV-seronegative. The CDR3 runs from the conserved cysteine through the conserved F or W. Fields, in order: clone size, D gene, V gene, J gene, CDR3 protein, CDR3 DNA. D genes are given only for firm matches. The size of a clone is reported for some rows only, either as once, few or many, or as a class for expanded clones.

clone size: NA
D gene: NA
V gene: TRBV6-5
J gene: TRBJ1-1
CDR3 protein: CASSYIFDRENTEAFF
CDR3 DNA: TGTGCCAGCAGTTACATTTTCGACAGAGAGAACACTGAAGCTTTCTTT

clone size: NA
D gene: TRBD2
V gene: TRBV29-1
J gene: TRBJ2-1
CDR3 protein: CSVLGLAGNYNEQFF
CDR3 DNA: TGCAGCGTCTTAGGACTAGCGGGAAACTACAATGAGCAGTTCTTC

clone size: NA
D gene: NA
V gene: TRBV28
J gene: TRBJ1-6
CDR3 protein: CASLPGGPFNSPLHF
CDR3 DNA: TGTGCCAGCCTACCGGGAGGGCCGTTCAATTCACCCCTCCACTTT

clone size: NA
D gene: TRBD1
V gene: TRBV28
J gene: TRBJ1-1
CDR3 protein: CASRPPTGGRTEAFF
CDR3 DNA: TGTGCCAGCAGACCTCCGACAGGGGGCCGGACTGAAGCTTTCTTT

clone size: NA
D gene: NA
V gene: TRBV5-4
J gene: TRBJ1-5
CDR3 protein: CASSLDRDQPQHF
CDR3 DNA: TGTGCCAGCAGCTTGGACAGGGACCAGCCCCAGCATTTT

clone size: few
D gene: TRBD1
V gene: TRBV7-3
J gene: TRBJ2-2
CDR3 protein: CASSLTAPGTGISGELFF
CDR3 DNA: TGTGCCAGCAGCTTAACCGCTCCCGGGACAGGGATCTCCGGGGAGCTGTTTTTT

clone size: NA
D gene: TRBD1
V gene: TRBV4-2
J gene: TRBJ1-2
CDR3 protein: CASLRDRGDLASGYTF
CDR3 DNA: TGTGCCAGCCTCCGGGACAGGGGCGACTTAGCGAGTGGCTACACCTTC

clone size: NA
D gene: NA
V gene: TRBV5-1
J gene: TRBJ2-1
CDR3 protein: CASSLETSGNEQFF
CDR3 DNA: TGCGCCAGCAGCTTGGAGACCTCCGGGAATGAGCAGTTCTTC

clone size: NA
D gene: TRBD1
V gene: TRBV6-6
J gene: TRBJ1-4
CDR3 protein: CASSPGQGGEKLFF
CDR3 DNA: TGTGCCAGCAGTCCTGGACAGGGGGGCGAAAAACTGTTTTTT

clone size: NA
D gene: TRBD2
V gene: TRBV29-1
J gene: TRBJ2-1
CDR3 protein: CSVGGTRVYNEQFF
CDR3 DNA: TGCAGCGTTGGGGGGACTAGAGTCTACAATGAGCAGTTCTTC

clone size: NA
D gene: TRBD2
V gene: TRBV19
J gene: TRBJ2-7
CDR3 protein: CASSRPLPGLAGEEQYF
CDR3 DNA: TGTGCCAGTAGTAGGCCCTTACCGGGACTAGCGGGAGAGGAGCAGTACTTC

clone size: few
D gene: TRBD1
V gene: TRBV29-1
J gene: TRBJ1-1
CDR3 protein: CSADDRADTEAFF
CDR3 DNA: TGCAGCGCCGACGACAGGGCAGACACTGAAGCTTTCTTT

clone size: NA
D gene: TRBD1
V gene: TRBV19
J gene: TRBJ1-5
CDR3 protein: CASSGRGDRDIVQPQHF
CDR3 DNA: TGTGCCAGTAGTGGAAGGGGGGACAGGGATATAGTTCAGCCCCAGCATTTT

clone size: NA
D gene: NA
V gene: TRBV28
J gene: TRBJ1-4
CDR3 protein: CASSPPPVPNEKLFF
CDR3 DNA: TGTGCCAGCAGTCCCCCCCCAGTTCCTAATGAAAAACTGTTTTTT

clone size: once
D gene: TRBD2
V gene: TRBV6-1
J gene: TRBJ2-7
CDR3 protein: CASRRTSGSYEQYF
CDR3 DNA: TGTGCCAGCAGGAGGACTAGCGGGAGTTACGAGCAGTACTTC

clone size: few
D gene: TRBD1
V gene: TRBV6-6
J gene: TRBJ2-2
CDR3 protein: CASTHRGREHTGELFF
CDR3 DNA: TGTGCCAGCACACACAGGGGCAGGGAGCACACCGGGGAGCTGTTTTTT

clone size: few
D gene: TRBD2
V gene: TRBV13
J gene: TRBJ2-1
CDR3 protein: CASSPIGLAAYNEQFF
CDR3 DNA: TGTGCCAGCAGCCCCATCGGACTAGCCGCGTACAATGAGCAGTTCTTC

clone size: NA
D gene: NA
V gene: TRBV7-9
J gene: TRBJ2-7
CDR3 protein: CASSLETGGEQYF
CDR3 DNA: TGTGCCAGCAGCTTAGAGACTGGAGGCGAGCAGTACTTC

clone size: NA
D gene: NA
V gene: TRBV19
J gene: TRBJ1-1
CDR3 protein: CASRDRLNTEAFF
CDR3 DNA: TGTGCCAGTAGGGACAGACTGAACACTGAAGCTTTCTTT

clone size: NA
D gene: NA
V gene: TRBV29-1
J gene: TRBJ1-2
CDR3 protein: CSVEDLEFGYTF
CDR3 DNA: TGCAGCGTTGAAGATCTAGAGTTCGGCTACACCTTC

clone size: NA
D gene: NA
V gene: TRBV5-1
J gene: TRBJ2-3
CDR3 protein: CASSLSVAAKDTQYF
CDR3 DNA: TGCGCCAGCAGCTTAAGCGTGGCAGCAAAAGATACGCAGTATTTT

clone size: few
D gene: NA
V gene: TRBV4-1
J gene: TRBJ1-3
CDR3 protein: CASSLGTTGNTIYF
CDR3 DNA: TGCGCCAGCAGCCTAGGGACAACTGGAAACACCATATATTTT

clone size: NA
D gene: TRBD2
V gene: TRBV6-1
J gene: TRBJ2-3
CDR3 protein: CASSVGTKADTQYF
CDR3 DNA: TGTGCCAGCAGTGTTGGGACTAAGGCAGATACGCAGTATTTT

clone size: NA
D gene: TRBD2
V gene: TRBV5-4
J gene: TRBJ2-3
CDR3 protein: CASSLSTSGRRITDTQYF
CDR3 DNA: TGTGCCAGCAGCTTGTCGACTAGCGGGAGGAGGATAACAGATACGCAGTATTTT

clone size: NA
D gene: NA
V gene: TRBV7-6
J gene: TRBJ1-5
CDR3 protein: CASSLARGNQPQHF
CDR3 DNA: TGTGCCAGCAGCTTAGCGCGTGGCAATCAGCCCCAGCATTTT

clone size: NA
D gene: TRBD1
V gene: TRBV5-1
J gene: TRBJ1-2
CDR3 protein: CASSSTGGAEGYTF
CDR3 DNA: TGCGCCAGCAGCTCAACAGGGGGCGCAGAAGGCTACACCTTC

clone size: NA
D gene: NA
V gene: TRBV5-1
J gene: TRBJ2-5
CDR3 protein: CASSLAGDIQETQYF
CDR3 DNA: TGCGCCAGCAGCTTGGCAGGGGACATCCAAGAGACCCAGTACTTC

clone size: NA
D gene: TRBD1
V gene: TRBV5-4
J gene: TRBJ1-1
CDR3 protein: CASSYDRGPNTEAFF
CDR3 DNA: TGTGCCAGCAGCTACGACAGGGGGCCAAACACTGAAGCTTTCTTT

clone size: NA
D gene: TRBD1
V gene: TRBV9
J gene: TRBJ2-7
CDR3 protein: CASSRTGSPYEQYF
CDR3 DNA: TGTGCCAGCAGCCGGACAGGGTCGCCCTACGAGCAGTACTTC

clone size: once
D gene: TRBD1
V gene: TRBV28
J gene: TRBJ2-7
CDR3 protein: CASEGQPYEQYF
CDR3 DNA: TGTGCCAGCGAGGGACAGCCCTACGAGCAGTACTTC

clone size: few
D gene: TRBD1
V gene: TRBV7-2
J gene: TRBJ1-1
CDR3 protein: CASSWAVGQGGTEAFF
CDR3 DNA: TGTGCCAGCAGCTGGGCGGTGGGACAGGGAGGCACTGAAGCTTTCTTT

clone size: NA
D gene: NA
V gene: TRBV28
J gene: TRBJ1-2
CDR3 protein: CASSSPPRLKNYGYTF
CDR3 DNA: TGTGCCAGCAGTTCCCCTCCTAGACTGAAAAACTATGGCTACACCTTC

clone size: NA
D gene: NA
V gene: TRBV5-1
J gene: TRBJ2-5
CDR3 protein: CASSVTGRETQYF
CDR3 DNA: TGCGCCAGCAGCGTGACAGGGAGGGAGACCCAGTACTTC

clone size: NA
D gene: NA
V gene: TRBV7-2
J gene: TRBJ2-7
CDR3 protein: CASSLYQYEQYF
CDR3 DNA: TGTGCCAGCAGCTTATACCAGTACGAGCAGTACTTC

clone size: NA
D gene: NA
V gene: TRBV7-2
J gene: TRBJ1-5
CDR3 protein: CASSFQVNSNQPQHF
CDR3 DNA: TGTGCCAGCAGCTTTCAGGTTAATAGCAATCAGCCCCAGCATTTT

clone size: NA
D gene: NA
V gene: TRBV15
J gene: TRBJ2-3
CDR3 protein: CATSRDSGGSTDTQYF
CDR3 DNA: TGTGCCACCAGCAGAGATTCCGGAGGTAGCACAGATACGCAGTATTTT

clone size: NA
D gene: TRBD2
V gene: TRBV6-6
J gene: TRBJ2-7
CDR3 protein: CASSYELAGEQYF
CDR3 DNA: TGTGCCAGCAGTTACGAACTAGCGGGCGAGCAGTACTTC

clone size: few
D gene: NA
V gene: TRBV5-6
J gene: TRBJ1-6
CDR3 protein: CASSQTDRIRNSPLHF
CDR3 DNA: TGTGCCAGCAGCCAGACTGACCGTATTAGAAATTCACCCCTCCACTTT

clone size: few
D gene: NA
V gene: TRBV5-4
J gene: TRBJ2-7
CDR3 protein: CASSRPTGTYEQYF
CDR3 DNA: TGTGCCAGCAGCAGGCCTACAGGAACCTACGAGCAGTACTTC

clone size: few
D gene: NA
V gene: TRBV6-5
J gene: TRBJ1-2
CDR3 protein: CASSYLTAGYGYTF
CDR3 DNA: TGTGCCAGCAGTTATCTAACGGCAGGATATGGCTACACCTTC

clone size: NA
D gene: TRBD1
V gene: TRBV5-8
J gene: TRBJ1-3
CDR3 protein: CASSLRTGVGNTIYF
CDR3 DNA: TGTGCCAGCAGCTTGAGGACAGGGGTCGGAAACACCATATATTTT

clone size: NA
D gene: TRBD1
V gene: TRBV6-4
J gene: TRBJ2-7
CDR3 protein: CASSVGTGGFYEQYF
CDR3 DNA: TGTGCCAGCAGTGTGGGGACAGGGGGTTTCTACGAGCAGTACTTC

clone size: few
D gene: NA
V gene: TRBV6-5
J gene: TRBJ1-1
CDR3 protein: CASSGLLNTEAFF
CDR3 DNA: TGTGCCAGCAGCGGACTGTTGAACACTGAAGCTTTCTTT